Shown below are 16 T cell receptor beta chains from a single sample sequenced in a study of blood T cell repertoires in COVID-19. Method: immunoSEQ multiplex PCR; TCRdb's copy keeps in-frame clones and lacks some. The table lists tens of thousands of clones, roughly nine tenths of them singletons, with roughly 5% in the top ten. Sequenced: peripheral blood. The receptors here all came from a man aged 55-75 years with COVID-19, enrolled during active disease.

The chain carries TRBV7-9 and TRBJ1-2, with 11 nucleotides matching TRBD1. J gave up 3 bases and V 2 bases, and 5 bases lay outside the gene matches. The CDR3 has 16 amino acids. The V gene's germline CDR1 is SEHNR and CDR2 FQNEAQ (reference sequence). The CDR3 nucleotides are TGTGCCAGCAGCTTAAGTAGGACAGGGGGCGACTATGGCTACACCTTC. Translated, it gives CASSLSRTGGDYGYTF.

This chain joins TRBV7-8 and TRBJ1-3, with 7 positions matching TRBD1. The CDR3 spans 17 residues. Trimming cost V 5 bases and J 0 bases; bases outside gene matches: 10. Germline V gene data show CDR1 as SGHVS and CDR2 as FQNEAQ. CDR3 nucleotides: TGTGCCAGCAGCCCAAAGGGGGCTCGGAGCTCTGGAAACACCATATATTTT. It yields the protein CASSPKGARSSGNTIYF.

The chain has TRBV5-1 and TRBJ2-7; the match to TRBD2 covers 8 bases. The V gene's germline CDR1 is SGHRS and CDR2 YFSETQ. This CDR3 contains 15 residues. V shed 4 bases, J shed 2 bases, and the junction held 8 bases outside the gene matches. The CDR3 DNA reads TGCGCCAGCAGCCTGGGACTAGTTCCAACCTACGAGCAGTACTTC. It translates to CASSLGLVPTYEQYF.

This rearrangement joins TRBV28 to TRBJ2-3; 10 bases line up with TRBD2. The V gene's germline CDR1 is MDHEN and CDR2 SYDVKM. The CDR3 extends over 18 amino acids. With V trimmed by 4 bases and J by 2 bases, 12 bases remained unmatched. CDR3 coding DNA: TGTGCCAGCAGTTCATGGGCTAGCGGGAGCGGCAACACAGATACGCAGTATTTT. Protein sequence: CASSSWASGSGNTDTQYF.

V is TRBV6-5 and J is TRBJ2-7, with D possibly being TRBD2 (6 bases). The V gene lost 5 bases and the J gene lost 0 bases, with 11 bases spanning the gap. The germline gives CDR1 MNHEY, CDR2 SVGAGI. The CDR3 spans 14 residues. The CDR3 loop is CASSRGTYSYEQYF. The CDR3 DNA is TGTGCCAGCAGTCGGGGGACTTACTCCTACGAGCAGTACTTC.

This chain uses TRBV7-8 with TRBJ1-4, with D unresolved. The CDR3 runs to 15 residues. CDR1 is SGHVS and CDR2 is FQNEAQ in the germline V gene. V was cut by 7 bases and J by 0 bases, with 12 bases left in between. This CDR3 is CASTPLIATNEKLFF. CDR3 in DNA: TGTGCCAGCACCCCCCTAATTGCAACTAATGAAAAACTGTTTTTT. The whole variable domain, remainder taken from reference TRBV7-8 and TRBJ1-4, is GAGVSQSPRYKVAKRGQDVALRCDPISGHVSLFWYQQALGQGPEFLTYFQNEAQLDKSGLPSDRFFAERPEGSVSTLKIQRTQQEDSAVYLCASTPLIATNEKLFFGSGTQLSVL.

The chain uses TRBV5-1 and TRBJ1-1; 7 bases match TRBD1. The length of the CDR3 is 14 residues. The V gene's germline CDR1 is SGHRS and CDR2 YFSETQ. Trimming cost V 5 bases and J 1 base; bases outside gene matches: 5. The DNA for the CDR3 is TGCGCCAGCAGAGTCGGGACAGCGAACACTGAAGCTTTCTTT. Its translation: CASRVGTANTEAFF.

This sequence joins TRBV7-9 and TRBJ2-3; no firm D call. The germline CDR1 and CDR2 sequences are SEHNR and FQNEAQ (reference sequence). CDR3 length: 14 residues. V gave up 3 bases and J gave up 0 bases, with 7 bases separating them. The DNA of the CDR3 is TGTGCCAGCAGCTTGACTTCAAGCACAGATACGCAGTATTTT. Translated: CASSLTSSTDTQYF.

This chain uses TRBV5-4 with TRBJ2-1; TRBD2 aligns across 10 bases. This CDR3 is 16 amino acids long. Trimming took 0 bases from V and 9 from J; bases not matched to a gene: 9. Germline V gene data show CDR1 as SGHNT and CDR2 as YYREEE (reference sequence). As DNA, the CDR3 is TGTGCCAGCAGCTTGGGGATAGCGGGAGGCCCGGGTGAGCAGTTCTTC. Its protein is CASSLGIAGGPGEQFF.

This clone was counted a single time. This rearrangement joins TRBV6-2 or TRBV6-3 to TRBJ2-5; D call uncertain. The germline V and J ends were trimmed by 4 bases and 6 bases, with 6 bases remaining between them. CDR1 is MNHEY, CDR2 SVGEGT, per germline. The CDR3 length is 11 residues. CDR3 protein: CASSLLQTQYF. As DNA, the CDR3 is TGTGCCAGCAGTTTACTTCAGACCCAGTACTTC.

CDR3 DNA: TGTGCCAGCAGCTCCGGGACTAGCTTCAAGGGAACAGATACGCAGTATTTT. Protein: CASSSGTSFKGTDTQYF. V usage is TRBV7-3 and J usage is TRBJ2-3, with 9 bases lining up with TRBD2. Trimming took 4 bases from V and 3 from J; bases not matched to a gene: 11. The germline CDR1 and CDR2 sequences are SGHTA and FQGTGA. The CDR3 sequence is 17 residues long.

The chain employs TRBV3-1 (or the pseudogene TRBV3-2) and TRBJ1-1; D possibly corresponds to TRBD1 (5 bases). Germline lookup yields CDR1 LGHDT and CDR2 YNNKEL (reference sequence). The V gene lost 4 bases and the J gene lost 1 base, with 16 bases spanning the gap. The CDR3 totals 16 residues. The CDR3 DNA follows: TGTGCCAGCAGCCCTTGGGAACAGGAGCCGAACACTGAAGCTTTCTTT. Protein sequence: CASSPWEQEPNTEAFF.

This chain links TRBV2 with TRBJ2-1, with TRBD1 matching over 9 bases. CDR3 length: 13 amino acids. V trimming: 5 bases; J trimming: 9 bases; junction bases outside the gene matches: 5. CDR1 is SNHLY, CDR2 FYNNEI, per germline. The CDR3, as DNA: TGTGCCAGCAGTCCTACAGGGGGCAGTGAGCAGTTCTTC. Translating it yields CASSPTGGSEQFF.

The rearrangement links TRBV13 to TRBJ2-1; TRBD2 matches at 13 bases. This CDR3 is built from 21 residues. The germline V gene encodes CDR1 PRHDT and CDR2 FYEKMQ (reference sequence). After removal of 2 bases from V and 0 bases from J, the junction contained 13 bases not matched to a gene. The CDR3 DNA follows: TGTGCCAGCAGCTTAAGAGGGGGAAGGACTAGCGGGAGAGGCTCCTACAATGAGCAGTTCTTC. Its translation is CASSLRGGRTSGRGSYNEQFF.

The J gene is TRBJ1-3, the V gene TRBV7-9, with D possibly being TRBD1 (6 bases). V gave up 2 bases and J gave up 0 bases, with 8 bases separating them. This CDR3 is built from 15 residues. The germline CDR1 and CDR2 sequences are SEHNR and FQNEAQ (reference sequence). CDR3 in DNA: TGTGCCAGCAGCTTAACAGGGAGCTCTGGAAACACCATATATTTT. Encoded protein: CASSLTGSSGNTIYF.

About this clone itself: This sample includes further DNA sequences coding for the same CDR3. The J gene is TRBJ2-1, the V gene TRBV4-2; 14 positions agree with TRBD2. Unmatched junction bases numbered 5, after V lost 3 bases and J lost 4 bases. The germline V gene has CDR1 LGHNA and CDR2 YNFKEQ. This CDR3 has 17 amino acids. The CDR3 nucleotides are TGTGCCAGCAGCCATGGGACTAGCGGGAGCTTGTACAATGAGCAGTTCTTC. Amino acid sequence: CASSHGTSGSLYNEQFF.